Each of the 6 T cell receptor beta chains below was sequenced from the same sample in a study of cytomegalovirus exposure and HLA in healthy donors. Primers for the PCR totalled 60 Vbeta and 13 Jbeta. TCRdb's copy holds only in-frame clones and misses some; the assay was immunoSEQ multiplex PCR. The data show about 110,000 clones, with about 83% seen just once and over 5% held by the top ten. The sequencing input was PBMCs. All receptors derive from a female donor in good health and CMV-seropositive.

The rearrangement links TRBV19 to TRBJ2-7, with 9 bases that match TRBD2. With V trimmed by 5 bases and J by 3 bases, 11 bases remained unmatched. The CDR3 is 16 residues long. CDR1 is LNHDA and CDR2 is SQIVND in the germline V gene (reference sequence). Here the CDR3 DNA reads TGTGCCAGTAGTCCTGGATTTAGCGGGGGAGGCTACGAGCAGTACTTC. Its protein is CASSPGFSGGGYEQYF.

The chain uses TRBV6-5 and TRBJ2-1; D possibly corresponds to TRBD1 (6 bases). The germline V and J ends were trimmed by 5 bases and 10 bases, with 15 bases remaining between them. CDR3 length: 13 amino acids. Germline values: CDR1 MNHEY, CDR2 SVGAGI. The CDR3 spells CASSVNQGREQFF. The CDR3 DNA follows: TGTGCCAGCAGTGTAAACCAGGGGCGGGAGCAGTTCTTC.

This chain uses TRBV19 with TRBJ2-1; D is perhaps TRBD2 (5 bases). The CDR3 extends over 15 amino acids. Germline loops: CDR1 LNHDA, CDR2 SQIVND (reference sequence). Trimming took off 1 base at V and 3 bases at J, with 10 bases between the two ends. The CDR3 bases are TGTGCCAGTAGTATAGGCCTAGCCGTCTACAATGAGCAGTTCTTC. It encodes CASSIGLAVYNEQFF.

This clone appeared a few times. V gene TRBV27 combines with J gene TRBJ2-1; D possibly corresponds to TRBD2 (5 bases). Germline V gene sequence: CDR1 MNHEY, CDR2 SMNVEV (reference sequence). V was clipped by 0 bases and J by 2 bases, with 17 bases between them. This CDR3 spans 18 amino acids. The CDR3 region has the DNA TGTGCCAGCAGTTTATCATTCCCCGGACTTCGGGCCTACAATGAGCAGTTCTTC. Encoded protein: CASSLSFPGLRAYNEQFF.

In this sample, this clone turned up a few times. The V call is TRBV29-1, the J call TRBJ1-1, with no clear D. CDR1 is SQVTM, CDR2 ANQGSEA, per germline. CDR3 length: 14 residues. Trimming pared 4 bases from V and 4 bases from J, leaving 16 bases between. CDR3 in DNA: TGCAGCGTTGCGGCACCTAGAGGGCTCACTGAAGCTTTCTTT. Protein: CSVAAPRGLTEAFF.

The chain couples TRBV19 to TRBJ1-5; TRBD1 might be the D (6 bases). CDR3 length: 16 amino acids. In germline, CDR1 is LNHDA, CDR2 SQIVND (reference sequence). Trimming took off 4 bases at V and 6 bases at J, with 19 bases between the two ends. The CDR3 DNA is TGTGCCAGTAGTAATATTAGGGCAGGGGTTGGTCAGCCCCAGCATTTT. This encodes CASSNIRAGVGQPQHF.